The clone carrying this T cell receptor beta chain was counted many times. The antigen is undetermined. TCR beta CDR3 regions were amplified from RNA. An initial round of RT-PCR targeting the TCR CDR3 relied on the HTBI primer set. Via MiXCR, TCRdb re-called the multiplex PCR reads, giving one row per CDR3 protein. In the table there are around 300,000 distinct CDR3 sequences, approximately 12% of which are singletons. V dropped 3 bases and J dropped 0 bases, with 12 bases sitting between them. Germline assignment: CDR1 ENHRY and CDR2 SYGVKD. The CDR3 is made up of 15 amino acids. The sample is drawn from a study of T cells in Graves' hyperthyroidism and ophthalmopathy. The study, taken as a whole, reports: Appearing also in blood were most of the thyroid clonotypes expanded above 0.001.

Uncontrolled infection, other autoimmune disease, pregnancy or lactation led to exclusion. This receptor was obtained from a woman aged 30 to 39 with Graves' hyperthyroidism that later progressed to Graves' ophthalmopathy. V usage is TRBV10-3 and J usage is TRBJ2-7; weak D call: TRBD1 (6 bases). Sample: blood. CDR3: CAISDLGATSYEQYF. CDR3 DNA sequence: TGTGCCATCAGTGATCTGGGGGCCACCTCCTACGAGCAGTACTTC.